Below, 12 T cell receptor delta chains from the same sample are listed, as sequenced in a study of γδ T cells in repeated Plasmodium falciparum infection. TCRdb reapplied CATT to the multiplex PCR reads. The sample shows around 52,000 delta-chain clones, around 1.7% of them seen only once. Gammadelta T cells were flow-sorted from PBMC into Vgamma9/Vdelta2+ and Vdelta2-negative populations for bulk analysis. Sequencing used gamma-delta T cells from blood. These receptors originate from a pool of human donors (malaria-infected and uninfected, not separated).

This clone has a handful of counts. This probably arose from a read error, given a far larger clone one base away. Other nucleotide sequences from this sample produce the same CDR3. The V call is TRAV38-2/DV8, the J call TRDJ1; 7 positions agree with TRDD3. As TCRdb names no J gene, one was assigned here on the basis of a DNA match to germline. The CDR3 loop spans 22 amino acids. The ends lost 7 bases at V and 0 bases at J; junction bases unmatched: 30. Germline V gene lookup returns CDR1 TSESDYY and CDR2 QEAYKQQN. This CDR3 reads CAYRPFLFGKHWGPQYTDKLIF. CDR3 nucleotide sequence: TGTGCTTATCGTCCATTCCTGTTCGGAAAGCACTGGGGACCCCAGTACACCGATAAACTCATCTTT.

This clone showed up many times. The TCRdb record carries a much larger clone's protein, which differs from this DNA's translation at residue 5; a read error is the likely cause, and the protein listed here is the DNA translation. V gene TRDV1 combines with J gene TRDJ1; 7 bases fit TRDD2. V lost 4 bases to trimming and J lost 8 bases; unmatched junction nucleotides: 7. CDR1 TSWWSYY and CDR2 QGS come from the germline V gene. This CDR3 is built from 13 residues. Written as DNA, the CDR3 is TGTGCTCTTGGGGGACTAGTTTCCTACAAACTCATCTTT. This codes for CALGGLVSYKLIF.

Concerning this clone itself: A far larger clone is a single base away, which makes a read error likely. The same CDR3 also results from other DNA sequences found in this sample. For the V gene the call is TRDV1; the J gene has no call; the table calls TRDD3, which could not be checked here. Germline loops: CDR1 TSWWSYY, CDR2 QGS. The CDR3 runs 25 residues. The CDR3 nucleotides read TGTGCTCTTGGGGAGCAAAGTATCAGGTACCCCATTGTGGGGGATACGTTCAGGTACACCGATAAACTCACCTTT. The encoded protein is CALGEQSIRYPIVGDTFRYTDKLTF.

This clone was picked up many times. A read error is the likely source, as a far larger clone sits one nucleotide away. This CDR3 is also generated by other DNA sequences in the sample. This chain connects TRDV1 to TRDJ1; 7 bases are a match to TRDD3. Trimming cost V 0 bases and J 2 bases; bases outside gene matches: 6. Looked up from germline, CDR1 is TSWWSYY and CDR2 is QGS. CDR3 size: 16 residues. This CDR3 reads CALGELRDTGTDKLIF. The CDR3 DNA sequence: TGTGCTCTTGGGGAACTGAGGGATACAGGTACCGATAAACTCATCTTT.

This clone was detected ten times or more. TCRdb records a much larger clone's protein for this DNA, with a difference at residue 15 that likely arises from a read error; the protein given is the translation of the DNA. The chain uses TRDV1 and TRDJ1; 8 positions match TRDD3. Because TCRdb records no J gene, it was assigned here through a match of the DNA to germline. CDR3 length: 19 residues. Trimming took 2 bases from V and 8 from J; bases not matched to a gene: 22. CDR1 is TSWWSYY and CDR2 is QGS in the germline V gene. The CDR3 loop is CALGEASSPNYWGGCKLIF. CDR3 nucleotide sequence: TGTGCTCTTGGGGAAGCGTCGAGTCCCAACTACTGGGGGGGCTGCAAACTCATCTTT.

Comments on this clone: This may arise from a read error, as a much more abundant clone is one base away. The same CDR3 is also encoded by other DNA sequences in this sample. V gene TRDV1 combines with J gene TRDJ1, with D maybe TRDD2 (6 bases). There are 17 residues in the CDR3. Germline assignment: CDR1 TSWWSYY and CDR2 QGS. Trimming left V 3 bases short and J 0 bases short, with 17 bases between. CDR3 DNA: TGTGCTCTTGGGGAGGCCTTCCCTTTAGAGTACACCGATAAACTCATCTTT. Translation gives CALGEAFPLEYTDKLIF.

Many counts were recorded for this clone. The protein in TCRdb stems from a much larger clone and differs at residue 9 from this DNA's translation, likely a read error; here the protein is translated from the DNA. V and J are TRDV1 and TRDJ1; D is ambiguous. This CDR3 is built from 18 residues. Germline assignment: CDR1 TSWWSYY and CDR2 QGS. V was cut by 2 bases and J by 0 bases, with 19 bases left in between. This chain's CDR3 is CALGELERERRYTDKLIF. In DNA, the CDR3 is TGTGCTCTTGGGGAATTAGAGCGGGAGAGGAGGTACACCGATAAACTCATCTTT.

Turning to this clone: This DNA's translation and the protein TCRdb lists, from a much larger clone, do not match at residue 13, likely due to a read error; the protein shown is translated from the DNA. The chain joins TRDV1 to TRDJ1; the D is unclear. Trimming took off 1 base at V and 7 bases at J, with 22 bases between the two ends. The CDR3 runs 17 residues. Germline CDR1 and CDR2: TSWWSYY and QGS. The CDR3 spells CALGERYPGYVSGKLIF. In DNA form, the CDR3 reads TGTGCTCTTGGGGAACGGTATCCGGGGTATGTTTCCGGTAAACTCATCTTT.

Notes on this clone: With only one base between it and a far larger clone, this is likely a read error. Other DNA sequences in the same sample also yield this CDR3. The chain uses TRDV1 and TRDJ1, with no clear D. The germline V gene has CDR1 TSWWSYY and CDR2 QGS. The CDR3 contains 13 residues. Between the trimmed V and J ends, which lost 0 bases and 5 bases, there was a span of 7 bases. DNA for the CDR3: TGTGCTCTTGGGGAACTATTTGTGGATAAACTCATCTTT. It specifies CALGELFVDKLIF.

This clone was counted only a few times. TCRdb's protein, taken from a much larger clone, differs from this DNA's translation at residue 20, likely owing to a read error; the protein displayed comes from the DNA. The J gene was not called, though the V gene is TRDV3. The CDR3 runs 21 residues. CDR1 is TVYSNPD, CDR2 GDNSRS, per germline (reference sequence). Written as DNA, the CDR3 is TGTGCCTTTGTGGGACCTTCCCCAATCCTCGAATCACCCGGAGCCACCGATAAACTCACCTTT. This sequence encodes CAFVGPSPILESPGATDKLTF.

This clone appeared many times. A far larger clone is only one base removed, so a read error is likely. Other DNA sequences within the sample encode an identical CDR3. CDR3 DNA: TGTGCCTGCGACACCATCGATTCCCGTACTGGGGGATCAGGGCCTTCCTGGGACACCCGACAGATGTTTTTC. Protein sequence: CACDTIDSRTGGSGPSWDTRQMFF. The J gene is TRDJ3, the V gene TRDV2, with 10 bases lining up with TRDD3. The J gene is absent in TCRdb and was assigned here via DNA matching to germline. The CDR3 consists of 24 residues. Germline-derived CDR1 and CDR2 are GEAIGNYY and EKD.

This clone was picked up many times. This DNA's translation and the protein TCRdb lists, from a much larger clone, do not match at residue 5, likely due to a read error; the protein shown is translated from the DNA. The chain couples TRDV3 to TRDJ1; 9 positions agree with TRDD2. The CDR3 spans 19 residues. Germline-derived CDR1 and CDR2 are TVYSNPD and GDNSRS (reference sequence). The junction had 27 bases not matched to a gene; V was cut back by 2 bases and J by 8 bases. CDR3: CAFLGEPSYALYTGPKLIF. For the CDR3, the DNA is TGTGCCTTTTTAGGGGAGCCTTCCTACGCACTTTATACTGGACCAAAACTCATCTTT.